This is a list of T cell receptor beta chains from one sample in a study of cytomegalovirus exposure and HLA in healthy donors. Sequenced by immunoSEQ multiplex PCR; TCRdb stores in-frame clones only, minus some. Here the sample spans some 260,000 clones, 80% to 95% being singletons. What was sequenced was PBMCs. These receptors were collected from a woman aged 25 to 45 in good health and CMV-seronegative. CDR3s include the opening cysteine and the closing phenylalanine or tryptophan. Fields, in order: D gene, V gene, J gene, clone size, CDR3 protein, CDR3 DNA. D genes are given only for firm matches. Some rows have no size entry. The others give once, few or many, or a class for an expanded clone.

d_call: TRBD2; v_call: TRBV29-1; j_call: TRBJ2-1; clone_size: NA; cdr3_aa: CSVKGLAGGPGNEQFF; cdr3_nt: TGCAGCGTCAAGGGACTAGCGGGAGGGCCTGGAAATGAGCAGTTCTTC
d_call: TRBD2; v_call: TRBV2; j_call: TRBJ2-1; clone_size: NA; cdr3_aa: CASSGLAPAISSYNEQFF; cdr3_nt: TGTGCCAGCTCCGGACTAGCGCCAGCTATTAGCTCCTACAATGAGCAGTTCTTC
d_call: TRBD2; v_call: TRBV4-3; j_call: TRBJ2-1; clone_size: NA; cdr3_aa: CASSQVGRTSRYNEQFF; cdr3_nt: TGCGCCAGCAGCCAAGTCGGTAGGACTAGCCGTTACAATGAGCAGTTCTTC
d_call: NA; v_call: TRBV15; j_call: TRBJ1-1; clone_size: NA; cdr3_aa: CATSSQAGNTEAFF; cdr3_nt: TGTGCCACCAGCAGCCAGGCGGGGAACACTGAAGCTTTCTTT
d_call: TRBD2; v_call: TRBV7-2; j_call: TRBJ2-2; clone_size: NA; cdr3_aa: CASSTRGSGAANTGELFF; cdr3_nt: TGTGCCAGCAGCACCCGGGGTAGCGGGGCCGCGAACACCGGGGAGCTGTTTTTT
d_call: TRBD1; v_call: TRBV5-1; j_call: TRBJ1-1; clone_size: NA; cdr3_aa: CASSPINRGQMNTEAFF; cdr3_nt: TGCGCCAGCAGCCCGATTAACAGGGGGCAGATGAACACTGAAGCTTTCTTT
d_call: TRBD1; v_call: TRBV12-5; j_call: TRBJ2-5; clone_size: NA; cdr3_aa: CASGLTTDRTGTQYF; cdr3_nt: TGTGCTAGTGGTTTGACGACGGACAGGACGGGGACCCAGTACTTC
d_call: TRBD1; v_call: TRBV11-3; j_call: TRBJ2-7; clone_size: NA; cdr3_aa: CASSFRRTGDNVQYF; cdr3_nt: TGTGCCAGCAGCTTTAGACGGACAGGGGACAATGTGCAGTACTTC
d_call: NA; v_call: TRBV21-1; j_call: TRBJ2-1; clone_size: NA; cdr3_aa: CASSATGFSYNEQFF; cdr3_nt: TGTGCCAGCAGCGCGACAGGGTTCTCCTACAATGAGCAGTTCTTC
d_call: NA; v_call: TRBV6-1; j_call: TRBJ1-5; clone_size: NA; cdr3_aa: CASSDGQPNNQPQHF; cdr3_nt: TGTGCCAGCAGTGACGGACAACCCAACAATCAGCCCCAGCATTTT
d_call: TRBD2; v_call: TRBV7-2; j_call: TRBJ2-1; clone_size: NA; cdr3_aa: CASSLEAGAYNEQFF; cdr3_nt: TGTGCCAGCAGCTTAGAAGCGGGGGCCTACAATGAGCAGTTCTTC
d_call: NA; v_call: TRBV11-2; j_call: TRBJ1-3; clone_size: NA; cdr3_aa: CASSFESGNTIYF; cdr3_nt: TGTGCCAGCAGCTTCGAGTCTGGAAACACCATATATTTT
d_call: NA; v_call: TRBV7-6; j_call: TRBJ2-7; clone_size: once; cdr3_aa: CASSLSWVSEGDEQYF; cdr3_nt: TGTGCCAGCAGCTTAAGCTGGGTCTCCGAAGGGGACGAGCAGTACTTC
d_call: NA; v_call: TRBV29-1; j_call: TRBJ2-7; clone_size: NA; cdr3_aa: CSVDGVGGSYEQYF; cdr3_nt: TGCAGCGTTGACGGGGTAGGGGGATCCTACGAGCAGTACTTC
d_call: TRBD2; v_call: TRBV29-1; j_call: TRBJ2-2; clone_size: NA; cdr3_aa: CSVSGGRAGELFF; cdr3_nt: TGCAGCGTTTCGGGGGGTCGGGCCGGGGAGCTGTTTTTT
d_call: NA; v_call: TRBV11-3; j_call: TRBJ2-3; clone_size: NA; cdr3_aa: CASSYTFDTQYF; cdr3_nt: TGTGCCAGCAGCTATACCTTCGATACGCAGTATTTT
d_call: NA; v_call: TRBV6-4; j_call: TRBJ2-1; clone_size: NA; cdr3_aa: CASSAVQGGHEQFF; cdr3_nt: TGTGCCAGCAGTGCCGTACAGGGAGGGCATGAGCAGTTCTTC
d_call: NA; v_call: TRBV7-6; j_call: TRBJ1-2; clone_size: NA; cdr3_aa: CASSQQPGHYGYTF; cdr3_nt: TGTGCCAGCAGCCAGCAGCCGGGCCACTATGGCTACACCTTC
d_call: NA; v_call: TRBV5-1; j_call: TRBJ2-5; clone_size: NA; cdr3_aa: CASSAHVRGTQYF; cdr3_nt: TGCGCCAGCAGCGCCCACGTCCGGGGGACCCAGTACTTC
d_call: TRBD2; v_call: TRBV7-2; j_call: TRBJ2-5; clone_size: few; cdr3_aa: CASSGGRQETQYF; cdr3_nt: TGTGCCAGCAGTGGCGGGAGGCAAGAGACCCAGTACTTC
d_call: TRBD1; v_call: TRBV19; j_call: TRBJ2-5; clone_size: once; cdr3_aa: CASSVDRGIQETQYF; cdr3_nt: TGTGCCAGTAGTGTGGACAGGGGGATACAAGAGACCCAGTACTTC
d_call: NA; v_call: TRBV11-3; j_call: TRBJ1-1; clone_size: once; cdr3_aa: CASSLGLNTEAFF; cdr3_nt: TGTGCCAGCAGCTTAGGGTTGAACACTGAAGCTTTCTTT
d_call: NA; v_call: TRBV29-1; j_call: TRBJ2-3; clone_size: NA; cdr3_aa: CSVLLSTDTQYF; cdr3_nt: TGCAGCGTCCTCCTTAGCACAGATACGCAGTATTTT
d_call: NA; v_call: TRBV6-6; j_call: TRBJ2-7; clone_size: NA; cdr3_aa: CASSLSSEQYF; cdr3_nt: TGTGCCAGCAGTCTAAGTAGCGAGCAGTACTTC
d_call: NA; v_call: TRBV7-7; j_call: TRBJ2-1; clone_size: NA; cdr3_aa: CASSLAQGDEQFF; cdr3_nt: TGTGCCAGCAGCTTAGCACAGGGTGATGAGCAGTTCTTC
d_call: NA; v_call: TRBV6-1; j_call: TRBJ2-7; clone_size: NA; cdr3_aa: CASSPAGINEQYF; cdr3_nt: TGTGCCAGCAGTCCAGCAGGGATCAACGAGCAGTACTTC
d_call: NA; v_call: TRBV28; j_call: TRBJ2-7; clone_size: NA; cdr3_aa: CASSLQGPSLQYF; cdr3_nt: TGTGCCAGCAGTTTACAGGGGCCCTCTTTACAGTACTTC
d_call: NA; v_call: TRBV6-1; j_call: TRBJ1-5; clone_size: NA; cdr3_aa: CASRPPGNNQPQHF; cdr3_nt: TGTGCCAGCAGACCACCGGGGAACAATCAGCCCCAGCATTTT
d_call: TRBD1; v_call: TRBV19; j_call: TRBJ2-7; clone_size: NA; cdr3_aa: CASSTTGREQYF; cdr3_nt: TGTGCCAGTAGTACGACAGGGCGCGAGCAGTACTTC
d_call: NA; v_call: TRBV7-8; j_call: TRBJ2-7; clone_size: NA; cdr3_aa: CASSLVVGEFYEQYF; cdr3_nt: TGTGCCAGCAGCTTAGTTGTGGGGGAATTCTACGAGCAGTACTTC
d_call: NA; v_call: TRBV10-3; j_call: TRBJ1-5; clone_size: NA; cdr3_aa: CAVSPAGGNQPQHF; cdr3_nt: TGTGCCGTGTCCCCCGCGGGTGGCAATCAGCCCCAGCATTTT
d_call: TRBD2; v_call: TRBV2; j_call: TRBJ2-1; clone_size: NA; cdr3_aa: CASSEFLAGVEQFF; cdr3_nt: TGTGCCAGCAGTGAATTTCTAGCGGGAGTTGAGCAGTTCTTC
d_call: TRBD1; v_call: TRBV28; j_call: TRBJ2-1; clone_size: NA; cdr3_aa: CASSLNRGQGSDEQFF; cdr3_nt: TGTGCCAGCAGTTTAAACCGCGGACAGGGTTCTGATGAGCAGTTCTTC
d_call: TRBD1; v_call: TRBV7-9; j_call: TRBJ2-5; clone_size: NA; cdr3_aa: CASTVWAGGLETQYF; cdr3_nt: TGTGCCAGCACGGTTTGGGCAGGGGGCTTGGAGACCCAGTACTTC
d_call: TRBD2; v_call: TRBV7-8; j_call: TRBJ2-3; clone_size: NA; cdr3_aa: CASSSTSSGSRVTQYF; cdr3_nt: TGTGCCAGCAGCTCGACGTCTAGCGGGAGTCGAGTTACGCAGTATTTT
d_call: NA; v_call: TRBV28; j_call: TRBJ2-3; clone_size: NA; cdr3_aa: CAAHKSQEGADTQYF; cdr3_nt: TGTGCCGCCCACAAAAGTCAGGAAGGGGCAGATACGCAGTATTTT
d_call: TRBD1; v_call: TRBV27; j_call: TRBJ1-5; clone_size: NA; cdr3_aa: CASSNRGGNQPQHF; cdr3_nt: TGTGCCAGCAGCAACAGGGGTGGCAATCAGCCCCAGCATTTT
d_call: NA; v_call: TRBV5-1; j_call: TRBJ2-7; clone_size: NA; cdr3_aa: CASSLAGRFVDEQYF; cdr3_nt: TGCGCCAGCAGCTTGGCCGGACGTTTTGTGGACGAGCAGTACTTC
d_call: NA; v_call: TRBV27; j_call: TRBJ1-4; clone_size: NA; cdr3_aa: CASKRRNNEKLFF; cdr3_nt: TGTGCCAGCAAGAGGCGGAATAATGAAAAACTGTTTTTT
d_call: NA; v_call: TRBV9; j_call: TRBJ2-1; clone_size: NA; cdr3_aa: CASSVGSGLYNEQFF; cdr3_nt: TGTGCCAGCAGCGTAGGATCCGGACTGTACAATGAGCAGTTCTTC
d_call: NA; v_call: TRBV9; j_call: TRBJ1-1; clone_size: once; cdr3_aa: CASSVAPGGLSEAFF; cdr3_nt: TGTGCCAGCAGCGTAGCTCCCGGGGGGTTGTCTGAAGCTTTCTTT
d_call: NA; v_call: TRBV29-1; j_call: TRBJ2-3; clone_size: once; cdr3_aa: CSVEEGSGPRGDTQYF; cdr3_nt: TGCAGCGTTGAAGAGGGGTCAGGGCCCCGTGGCGATACGCAGTATTTT
d_call: NA; v_call: TRBV5-6; j_call: TRBJ1-1; clone_size: NA; cdr3_aa: CASSLADQGRGTEAFF; cdr3_nt: TGTGCCAGCAGCTTGGCCGATCAGGGGAGAGGGACTGAAGCTTTCTTT
d_call: NA; v_call: TRBV28; j_call: TRBJ2-7; clone_size: once; cdr3_aa: CASLGEVGAYEQYF; cdr3_nt: TGTGCCAGCCTCGGGGAGGTTGGAGCCTACGAGCAGTACTTC
d_call: NA; v_call: TRBV28; j_call: TRBJ2-1; clone_size: NA; cdr3_aa: CASREDSYNEQFF; cdr3_nt: TGTGCCAGCAGGGAGGACAGCTACAATGAGCAGTTCTTC
d_call: NA; v_call: TRBV27; j_call: TRBJ2-1; clone_size: few; cdr3_aa: CASSFGADNEQFF; cdr3_nt: TGTGCCAGCAGTTTCGGGGCCGACAATGAGCAGTTCTTC
d_call: NA; v_call: TRBV15; j_call: TRBJ1-3; clone_size: NA; cdr3_aa: CATSRGTGSSGNTIYF; cdr3_nt: TGTGCCACCAGCAGAGGAACAGGGAGCTCTGGAAACACCATATATTTT
d_call: TRBD2; v_call: TRBV2; j_call: TRBJ2-3; clone_size: NA; cdr3_aa: CASSGSTTSGRLDTQYF; cdr3_nt: TGTGCCAGCAGTGGGTCTACGACTAGCGGGAGGCTAGATACGCAGTATTTT
d_call: TRBD2; v_call: TRBV7-2; j_call: TRBJ2-7; clone_size: NA; cdr3_aa: CASSLSGIVGEQYF; cdr3_nt: TGTGCCAGCAGCTTGAGCGGGATTGTAGGCGAGCAGTACTTC
d_call: TRBD1; v_call: TRBV11-3; j_call: TRBJ1-1; clone_size: NA; cdr3_aa: CASSSRPQGAGTEAFF; cdr3_nt: TGTGCCAGCAGCTCGAGACCCCAGGGGGCTGGCACTGAAGCTTTCTTT
d_call: NA; v_call: TRBV5-1; j_call: TRBJ2-6; clone_size: once; cdr3_aa: CASSLALSPGANVLTF; cdr3_nt: TGCGCCAGCAGCTTGGCTTTAAGCCCTGGGGCCAACGTCCTGACTTTC
d_call: NA; v_call: TRBV14; j_call: TRBJ2-7; clone_size: NA; cdr3_aa: CASSQVEGQDPYEQYF; cdr3_nt: TGTGCCAGCAGCCAAGTTGAGGGACAAGATCCCTACGAGCAGTACTTC